Below are 21 T cell receptor beta chains sequenced from a single sample in a study of blood T cell repertoires in COVID-19. Libraries were prepared by immunoSEQ multiplex PCR; TCRdb keeps only in-frame clonotypes and omits some of them. The profile shows 53,000 or so clones, 90% of them singletons. The sequencing input was peripheral blood. The receptor source for this set is a human donor in a cohort sampled during active COVID-19.

The gene calls are TRBV10-3 and TRBJ1-1, with TRBD1 matching over 7 bases. Per the germline V gene, CDR1 is ENHRY and CDR2 is SYGVKD. The J segment lost 11 bases and the V segment lost 2 bases, leaving 5 bases of the junction unmatched. The CDR3 totals 12 residues. CDR3 loop: CAISEEGGDAFF. CDR3 nucleotides: TGTGCCATCAGTGAGGAAGGGGGCGATGCTTTCTTT.

This rearrangement joins TRBV18 to TRBJ2-5; a weak D match, TRBD2 (6 bases). The CDR3 length is 15 residues. V dropped 1 base and J dropped 5 bases, with 14 bases sitting between them. Germline V gene lookup returns CDR1 KGHSH and CDR2 LQKENI. The CDR3 reads CASSPLRGNGETQYF. The CDR3, as DNA: TGTGCCAGCTCACCACTCCGGGGGAACGGGGAGACCCAGTACTTC.

The genes are TRBV18 and TRBJ2-1; D gene ambiguous. Trimming stripped 0 bases from V and 13 bases from J, with 13 bases between. This CDR3 has 13 amino acids. CDR1 KGHSH and CDR2 LQKENI come from the germline V gene. The CDR3 DNA reads TGTGCCAGCTCACCACCGGAGAGGAGATCTCAGTTCTTC. Its translation: CASSPPERRSQFF. The full variable domain, in which reference TRBV18 and TRBJ2-1 provide the parts outside the CDR3, is NAGVMQNPRHLVRRRGQEARLRCSPMKGHSHVYWYRQLPEEGLKFMVYLQKENIIDESGMPKERFSAEFPKEGPSILRIQQVVRGDSAAYFCASSPPERRSQFFGPGTRLTVL.

The chain combines TRBV6-5 with TRBJ2-7; TRBD1 might be the D (5 bases). Deletions cut 7 bases from V and 0 bases from J, with 16 bases between. Germline V gives CDR1 MNHEY, CDR2 SVGAGI. The CDR3 covers 15 residues. For the CDR3, the DNA is TGTGCCAGCAAGATTCAGGGATGGGGCTCCTACGAGCAGTACGTC. Amino acids: CASKIQGWGSYEQYV.

This chain links TRBV19 with TRBJ2-7; 12 bases match TRBD2. With V trimmed by 4 bases and J by 1 base, 11 bases remained unmatched. Per the germline V gene, CDR1 is LNHDA and CDR2 is SQIVND (reference sequence). CDR3 size: 18 residues. The CDR3 loop is CASSRVSLAGGPSYEQYF. The CDR3 DNA sequence: TGTGCCAGTAGTAGGGTATCACTAGCGGGAGGCCCGTCCTACGAGCAGTACTTC.

V is TRBV12-5 and J is TRBJ1-5; no definite D call. This CDR3 has 15 residues. Germline-derived CDR1 and CDR2 are LGHNT and FRNRAP. Trimming stripped 6 bases from V and 4 bases from J, with 16 bases between. The CDR3 sequence: CASGPPGIINQPQHF. The CDR3 DNA follows: TGTGCTAGTGGCCCCCCAGGTATTATTAATCAGCCCCAGCATTTT.

The chain has TRBV19 and TRBJ1-2, with no clear D. V dropped 10 bases and J dropped 0 bases, with 6 bases sitting between them. CDR3 length: 11 amino acids. Germline loops: CDR1 LNHDA, CDR2 SQIVND (reference sequence). The CDR3 nucleotides are TGTGCCACTTTAGCTAACTATGGCTACACCTTC. Its protein is CATLANYGYTF.

This clone appeared a few times. The chain couples TRBV4-2 to TRBJ1-3; D perhaps matches TRBD1 (5 bases). The germline V and J ends were trimmed by 1 base and 2 bases, with 6 bases remaining between them. The CDR3 covers 14 residues. Germline-derived CDR1 and CDR2 are LGHNA and YNFKEQ. This CDR3 is CASSQGGAGNTIYF. The CDR3 nucleotides are TGTGCCAGCAGCCAAGGGGGCGCTGGAAACACCATATATTTT.

The count of this clone is one. The chain employs TRBV11-3 and TRBJ2-2; D might be TRBD2 (6 bases). With 5 bases removed from V and 5 bases from J, the gap between germline ends came to 15 bases. CDR1 and CDR2 (germline): SGHNT, YENEEA. The CDR3 covers 15 residues. CDR3 nucleotide sequence: TGTGCCAGCAGCCGTGCGGGAACGGGGACCGGGGAGCTGTTTTTT. Protein product: CASSRAGTGTGELFF.

The chain is built from TRBV3-1 (or the pseudogene TRBV3-2) and TRBJ2-3; 7 bases are a match to TRBD1. The CDR3 is 17 amino acids. Germline loops: CDR1 LGHDT, CDR2 YNNKEL (reference sequence). With V trimmed by 0 bases and J by 2 bases, 8 bases remained unmatched. CDR3 sequence reads: CASSQDWGTALTDTQYF. CDR3 nucleotide sequence: TGTGCCAGCAGCCAAGATTGGGGGACAGCACTCACAGATACGCAGTATTTT.

The chain uses TRBV15 and TRBJ2-1, with D maybe TRBD2 (6 bases). This CDR3 has 17 residues. With 10 bases removed from V and 9 bases from J, the gap between germline ends came to 31 bases. In germline, CDR1 is LNHNV, CDR2 YYDKDF (reference sequence). The CDR3 DNA reads as TGTGCCATAAAACCCGGCGGGCGGGGTGGTGGTGTGGTTGAGCAGTTCTTC. Encoded protein: CAIKPGGRGGGVVEQFF.

The V call is TRBV28, the J call TRBJ1-2; 7 nucleotides match TRBD1. Losses at the gene ends were 5 bases for V and 8 bases for J; bases not matched to a gene: 8. CDR3 size: 13 residues. Germline V gene lookup returns CDR1 MDHEN and CDR2 SYDVKM. This chain's CDR3 is CASSQDRANGYTF. For the CDR3, the DNA is TGTGCCAGCAGTCAAGACAGGGCGAACGGCTACACCTTC.

This chain uses TRBV27 with TRBJ2-4; D may be TRBD2 (6 bases). V lost 6 bases and J 8 bases, leaving 17 bases between the germline ends. Germline loops: CDR1 MNHEY, CDR2 SMNVEV (reference sequence). This CDR3 comprises 14 residues. The CDR3 bases are TGTGCCAGCAGAGCGGGTTTCGGGCGAGACATTCAGTACTTC. It specifies CASRAGFGRDIQYF.

This clone came up once. The chain is built from TRBV4-2 and TRBJ1-2; a possible D gene is TRBD1 (5 bases). This CDR3 comprises 14 residues. Looked up from germline, CDR1 is LGHNA and CDR2 is YNFKEQ. Trimming removed 0 bases from V and 6 bases from J, with 11 bases in between. Here the CDR3 reads CASSQDRRGNGYTF. CDR3 nucleotide sequence: TGTGCCAGCAGCCAAGATCGTAGGGGAAATGGCTACACCTTC.

This clone was detected only once. The CDR3 here is CANRTENEKLFF. CDR3 in DNA: TGTGCCAACCGGACAGAGAATGAAAAACTGTTTTTT. This chain links TRBV6-5 with TRBJ1-4; TRBD1 might be the D (6 bases). In germline, CDR1 is MNHEY, CDR2 SVGAGI. The V gene lost 10 bases and the J gene lost 5 bases, with 11 bases spanning the gap. This CDR3 contains 12 residues.

The chain carries TRBV7-9 and TRBJ2-3; 7 bases line up with TRBD2. Germline V gene sequence: CDR1 SEHNR, CDR2 FQNEAQ (reference sequence). The CDR3 is 15 residues long. V was clipped by 5 bases and J by 4 bases; unmatched bases: 9. As DNA, the CDR3 is TGTGCCAGCAGCGAGGGCGGGAGCCCCTCAGATACGCAGTATTTT. Translated, it gives CASSEGGSPSDTQYF.

The V gene is TRBV3-1 (or the pseudogene TRBV3-2), the J gene TRBJ2-3; tentative D call: TRBD1 (5 bases). The CDR3 runs to 14 residues. Germline V gene lookup returns CDR1 LGHDT and CDR2 YNNKEL (reference sequence). V dropped 0 bases and J dropped 2 bases, with 6 bases sitting between them. This chain's CDR3 is CASSQEGLTDTQYF. Here the CDR3 DNA reads TGTGCCAGCAGCCAAGAGGGGCTCACAGATACGCAGTATTTT.

This chain connects TRBV5-6 to TRBJ2-7; tentative D call: TRBD2 (6 bases). V was trimmed by 0 bases and J by 1 base, leaving 8 bases between them. The CDR3 is 14 residues long. Germline-derived CDR1 and CDR2 are SGHDT and YYEEEE. DNA for the CDR3: TGTGCCAGCAGCTTGGTTGGGACTTCCTACGAGCAGTACTTC. This sequence encodes CASSLVGTSYEQYF.

V and J are TRBV5-6 and TRBJ2-1; the match to TRBD1 covers 8 bases. This CDR3 has 14 residues. Germline V CDR1 and CDR2: SGHDT, YYEEEE. After removal of 4 bases from V and 5 bases from J, the junction contained 5 bases not matched to a gene. The CDR3 bases are TGTGCCAGCAGCCTCGGGACAGGCAACAATGAGCAGTTCTTC. It yields the protein CASSLGTGNNEQFF.

The gene calls are TRBV4-1 and TRBJ2-7; no definite D call. The CDR3 sequence is 15 residues long. The germline CDR1 and CDR2 sequences are MGHRA and YSYEKL. Trimming pared 3 bases from V and 0 bases from J, leaving 12 bases between. The CDR3: CASSQTTLSSYEQYF. The CDR3 DNA sequence: TGCGCCAGCAGCCAGACGACACTTAGCTCCTACGAGCAGTACTTC.

The chain is built from TRBV5-1 and TRBJ2-5; 16 nucleotides line up with TRBD2. V lost 4 bases, J lost 4 bases, and 7 bases stayed unmatched. The CDR3 consists of 17 residues. Germline V lookup: CDR1 SGHRS, CDR2 YFSETQ. CDR3 region: CASSDPGLAGGRETQYF. CDR3 DNA sequence: TGCGCCAGCAGCGATCCGGGACTAGCGGGGGGGCGAGAGACCCAGTACTTC.